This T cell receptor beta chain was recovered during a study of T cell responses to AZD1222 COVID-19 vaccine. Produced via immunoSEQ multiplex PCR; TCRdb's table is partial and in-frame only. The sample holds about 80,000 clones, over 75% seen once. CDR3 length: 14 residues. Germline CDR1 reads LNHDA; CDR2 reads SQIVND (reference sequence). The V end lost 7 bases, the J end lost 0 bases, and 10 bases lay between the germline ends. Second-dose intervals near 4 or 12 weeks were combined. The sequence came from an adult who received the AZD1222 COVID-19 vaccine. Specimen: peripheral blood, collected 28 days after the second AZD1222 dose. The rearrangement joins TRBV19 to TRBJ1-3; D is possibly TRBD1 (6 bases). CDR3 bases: TGTGCCAGTACAAGAGGGGGCTCTGGAAACACCATATATTTT. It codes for CASTRGGSGNTIYF.